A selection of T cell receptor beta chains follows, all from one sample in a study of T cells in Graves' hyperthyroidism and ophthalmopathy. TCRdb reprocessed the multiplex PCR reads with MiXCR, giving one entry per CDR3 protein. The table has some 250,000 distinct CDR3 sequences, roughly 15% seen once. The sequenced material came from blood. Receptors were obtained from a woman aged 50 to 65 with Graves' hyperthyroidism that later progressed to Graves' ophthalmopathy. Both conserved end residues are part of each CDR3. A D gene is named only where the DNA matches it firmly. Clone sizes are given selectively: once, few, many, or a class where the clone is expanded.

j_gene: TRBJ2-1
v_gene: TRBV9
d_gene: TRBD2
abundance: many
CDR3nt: TGTGCCAGCAGCGTAGTAGCGGGAGAGTACCTCAATGAGCAGTTCTTC
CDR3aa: CASSVVAGEYLNEQFF

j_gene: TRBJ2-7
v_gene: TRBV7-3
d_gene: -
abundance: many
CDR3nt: TGTGCCAGCAGCTTAGGGGGGGGACAGTACGAGCAGTACTTC
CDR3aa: CASSLGGGQYEQYF

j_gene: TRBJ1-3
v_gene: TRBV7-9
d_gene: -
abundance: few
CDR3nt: TGTGCCAGCAGCGCGCCAGGGACCTCTGGAAACACCATATATTTT
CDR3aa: CASSAPGTSGNTIYF

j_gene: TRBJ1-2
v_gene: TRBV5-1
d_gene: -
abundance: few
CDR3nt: TGTGCCAGCAGCCGTTCACAGGGAGGAGATGGCTACACCTTC
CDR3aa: CASSRSQGGDGYTF

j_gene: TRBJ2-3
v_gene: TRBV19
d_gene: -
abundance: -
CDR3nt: TGTGCCAGTAGTCCCGGGGTAGTCTACACAGATACGCAGTATTTT
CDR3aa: CASSPGVVYTDTQYF

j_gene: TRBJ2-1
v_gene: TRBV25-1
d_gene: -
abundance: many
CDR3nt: TGTGCCAGCAGTGAATGGGGAGGCAGGGGCCTTGAGCAGTTCTTC
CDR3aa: CASSEWGGRGLEQFF

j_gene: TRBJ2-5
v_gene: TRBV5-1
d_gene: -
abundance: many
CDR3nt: TGCGCCAGCAGCTCGAGCGCAGGGTCGGAGACCCAGTACTTC
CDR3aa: CASSSSAGSETQYF

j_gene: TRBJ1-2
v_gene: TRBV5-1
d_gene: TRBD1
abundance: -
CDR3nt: TGCGCCAGCAGCCGGACAGGGGGGATGGCCAAGGGCTACACCTTC
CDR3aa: CASSRTGGMAKGYTF

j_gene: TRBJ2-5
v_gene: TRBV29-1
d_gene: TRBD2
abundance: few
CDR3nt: TGCAGCGTTGAAGGGGGGGGAGAGGAGACCCAGTACTTC
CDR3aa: CSVEGGGEETQYF

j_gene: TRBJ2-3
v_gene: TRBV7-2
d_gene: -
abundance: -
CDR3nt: TGTGCCAGCAGCCGGGACTTTTACACAGATACGCAGTATTTT
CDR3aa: CASSRDFYTDTQYF

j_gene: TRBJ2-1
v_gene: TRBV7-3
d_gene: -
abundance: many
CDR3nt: TGTGCCAGCAGCTTTTCTCGGGACGGCGAGCAGTTCTTC
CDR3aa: CASSFSRDGEQFF

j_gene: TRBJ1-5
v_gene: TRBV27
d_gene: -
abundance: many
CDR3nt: TGTGCCAGCTCGATTTTGGGGACTAGCAATCAGCCCCAGCATTTT
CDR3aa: CASSILGTSNQPQHF

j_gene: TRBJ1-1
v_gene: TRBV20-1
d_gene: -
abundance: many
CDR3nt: TGCAGTGCTAGAGAGGGCGGTTTCCTGCCGGTAGCTTTCTTT
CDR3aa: CSAREGGFLPVAFF

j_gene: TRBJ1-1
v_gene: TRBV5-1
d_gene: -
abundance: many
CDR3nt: TGCGCCAGCAGGGACCAGGGGAACACTGAAGCTTTCTTT
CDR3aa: CASRDQGNTEAFF

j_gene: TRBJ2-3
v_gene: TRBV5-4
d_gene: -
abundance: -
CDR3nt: TGTGCCAGCAGCTTCGGCAGGGATACGCAGTATTTT
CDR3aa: CASSFGRDTQYF

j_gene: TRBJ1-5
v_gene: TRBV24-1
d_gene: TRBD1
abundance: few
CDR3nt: TGTGCCACCAGTGAGTCCCCCCGGGACAGGGGTCGACAGCCCCAGCATTTT
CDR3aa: CATSESPRDRGRQPQHF

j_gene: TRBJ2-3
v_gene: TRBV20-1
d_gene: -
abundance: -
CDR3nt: TGCAGTGCTTCTCGGGCCTCCCTAGGCGATACGCAGTATTTT
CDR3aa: CSASRASLGDTQYF

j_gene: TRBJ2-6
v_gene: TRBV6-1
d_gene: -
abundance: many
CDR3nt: TGTGCCAGCAGTGAAGAGGACAGCTCTGGGGCCAACGTCCTGACTTTC
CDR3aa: CASSEEDSSGANVLTF

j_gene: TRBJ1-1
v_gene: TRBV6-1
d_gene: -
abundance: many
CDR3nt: TGTGCCAGCAGTAGAGGGGAATCGACTGAAGCTTTCTTT
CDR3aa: CASSRGESTEAFF

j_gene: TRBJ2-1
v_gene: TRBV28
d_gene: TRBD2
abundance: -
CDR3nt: TGTGCCAGCAGTTCACGACTACCCTTTAGCGGGAGGGCTAACAATGAGCAGTTCTTC
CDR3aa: CASSSRLPFSGRANNEQFF

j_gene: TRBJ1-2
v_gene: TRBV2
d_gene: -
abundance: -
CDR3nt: TGTGCCAGCAGTGATGGGTTTGGCTACACCTTC
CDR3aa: CASSDGFGYTF

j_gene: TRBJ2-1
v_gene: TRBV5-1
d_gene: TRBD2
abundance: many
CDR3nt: TGCGCCAGCAGCCATTGGGGAACTAGCGGGGTCGACAATGAGCAGTTCTTC
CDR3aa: CASSHWGTSGVDNEQFF

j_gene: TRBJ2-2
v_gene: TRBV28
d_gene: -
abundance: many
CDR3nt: TGTGCCAGCAGTTTGATTTCCAGACCCGGGGAGCTGTTTTTT
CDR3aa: CASSLISRPGELFF

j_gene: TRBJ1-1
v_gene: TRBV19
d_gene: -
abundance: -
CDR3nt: TGTGCCAGTCGGGACTGGAGGAACACTGAAGCTTTCTTT
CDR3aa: CASRDWRNTEAFF

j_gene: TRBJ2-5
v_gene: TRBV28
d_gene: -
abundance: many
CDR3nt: TGTGCCAGCACGGGAAGCCAAATAGGGCGAGAGACCCAGTACTTC
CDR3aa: CASTGSQIGRETQYF

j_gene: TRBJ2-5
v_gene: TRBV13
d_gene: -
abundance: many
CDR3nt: TGTGCCAGCAGCCCCAGTCTAAGCGGAAAACAAGAGACCCAGTACTTC
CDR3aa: CASSPSLSGKQETQYF

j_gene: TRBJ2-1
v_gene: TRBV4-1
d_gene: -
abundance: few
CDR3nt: TGCGCCAGCAGCCGAGGACTATCGTCCGATGAGCAGTTCTTC
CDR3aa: CASSRGLSSDEQFF

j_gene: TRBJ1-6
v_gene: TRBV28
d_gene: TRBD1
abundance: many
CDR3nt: TGTGCCAGCCGGGACAGACATAATTCACCCCTCCACTTT
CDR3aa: CASRDRHNSPLHF